This passage covers 5 T cell receptor beta chains from one sample sequenced in a study of early T cells in non-severe SARS-CoV-2 infection. TCRdb passed the 5' RACE reads through MiXCR, listing each CDR3 protein once. Of more than 65,000 distinct CDR3 sequences listed, about 13% are singletons. Sequencing input: whole blood. The receptor source for this set is an adult who was a healthcare worker with PCR-confirmed SARS-CoV-2 infection or an uninfected control (not recorded which).

This clonotype occurred once. The CDR3 nucleotides are TGCGCCAGCAGCTTGGTCAGTTACACCGGGGAGCTGTTTTTT. The encoded protein is CASSLVSYTGELFF. The chain employs TRBV5-1 and TRBJ2-2, with D unclear. V was trimmed by 0 bases and J by 3 bases, leaving 6 bases between them. This CDR3 spans 14 amino acids. Per germline, CDR1 SGHRS and CDR2 YFSETQ. Full variable domain (outside the CDR3, taken from reference TRBV5-1 and TRBJ2-2): KAGVTQTPRYLIKTRGQQVTLSCSPISGHRSVSWYQQTPGQGLQFLFEYFSETQRNKGNFPGRFSGRQFSNSRSEMNVSTLELGDSALYLCASSLVSYTGELFFGEGSRLTVL.

This clonotype was observed a few times. The CDR3 region has the DNA TGTGCCAGCAGCCCGAGGCTAGCGGGTAAAGAGACCCAGTACTTC. Residues: CASSPRLAGKETQYF. The J gene is TRBJ2-5, the V gene TRBV5-4; TRBD2 matches at 8 bases. The CDR3 is 15 amino acids. V was pared by 4 bases and J by 3 bases, with 8 bases of the junction left unmatched. Germline-derived CDR1 and CDR2 are SGHNT and YYREEE (reference sequence).

The V gene is TRBV18, the J gene TRBJ2-1; 11 bases fit TRBD2. Germline loops: CDR1 KGHSH, CDR2 LQKENI. The CDR3 consists of 13 residues. The J segment lost 9 bases and the V segment lost 8 bases, leaving 6 bases of the junction unmatched. The CDR3 nucleotides read TGTGCCAGCCTGACTAGCGGGATGAGTGAGCAGTTCTTC. This gives the protein CASLTSGMSEQFF.

This clonotype came up many times. In DNA, the CDR3 is TGTGCCAGCAGTGAGGCTAAGACAGGAGAGCAGTTCTTC. This gives the protein CASSEAKTGEQFF. The chain has TRBV2 and TRBJ2-1; D might be TRBD1 (6 bases). Trimming removed 3 bases at V and 10 bases at J, with 13 bases between. The length of the CDR3 is 13 residues. Germline values: CDR1 SNHLY, CDR2 FYNNEI.

In nucleotides, the CDR3 is TGCAGTGCTAGAGGGGGGGCAGAAGATACGCAGTATTTT. Translated, it gives CSARGGAEDTQYF. The chain links TRBV20-1 to TRBJ2-3; D tentatively fits TRBD1 or TRBD2 (6 bases each). This CDR3 comprises 13 residues. Deletions cut 1 base from V and 5 bases from J, with 10 bases between. Germline values: CDR1 DFQATT, CDR2 SNEGSKA (reference sequence).